These 27 T cell receptor beta chains were all obtained from the same sample, sequenced in a study of tumor-infiltrating lymphocytes in primary liver carcinoma. Reverse transcription of 450 to 500 ng total RNA with a constant-region primer produced TCR beta cDNA. Investigators got TCR beta libraries out of three nested multiplex PCR rounds, done with slightly modified ARM-PCR. Two initial PCR rounds of roughly 10 cycles each paired TRBV1-TRBV30 forward primers with a C-beta reverse primer. One entry per CDR3 protein, called by TCRdb with MiXCR from the multiplex PCR reads. The sample yields about 84,000 distinct CDR3 sequences, approximately 77% seen once. From unsorted bulk tissue weighing roughly 18-30 mg, DNA and RNA were co-extracted. The sample taken for sequencing was liver tumor tissue from sampling region 1. Subset described: tumor region T1, superior pole. These receptors all stem from a man aged 40-50 years with primary liver carcinoma and hepatitis B virus infection.

This clonotype has a handful of counts. V usage is TRBV7-3 and J usage is TRBJ2-2; D is uncertain. CDR3 length equals 13 residues. The V gene lost 6 bases and the J gene lost 2 bases, with 7 bases spanning the gap. The germline CDR1 and CDR2 sequences are SGHTA and FQGTGA. This CDR3 is CASSVDNTGELFF. The CDR3 DNA is TGTGCCAGCAGTGTGGACAACACCGGGGAGCTGTTTTTT.

As concerns this clonotype: The CDR3 ends on some other residue instead of the conserved phenylalanine or tryptophan, so this is likely a read error. The genes are TRBV6-1 and TRBJ2-7, with D unclear. Germline loops: CDR1 MNHNS, CDR2 SASEGT. V was trimmed by 9 bases and J by 6 bases, leaving 18 bases between them. CDR3 length: 13 residues. The CDR3 spells CASNVGPSGEQYL. In DNA, the CDR3 is TGTGCCAGTAATGTAGGGCCCTCAGGCGAGCAGTACCTC.

This clonotype was seen repeatedly, ten times or more. The CDR3 region has the DNA TGTGCCAGCAGCTTTCAATCGAATCTAGACTACGAGCAGTACTTC. Translation: CASSFQSNLDYEQYF. V gene TRBV7-8 combines with J gene TRBJ2-7; D remains unclear. Trimming took off 3 bases at V and 3 bases at J, with 15 bases between the two ends. From germline, CDR1 is SGHVS and CDR2 FQNEAQ. CDR3 length equals 15 residues.

This clonotype was detected once. The conserved closing phenylalanine or tryptophan is absent in this CDR3, likely reflecting a read error. The genes are TRBV28 and TRBJ2-3; possibly TRBD2 for D (5 bases). This CDR3 is built from 14 residues. The germline V and J ends were trimmed by 3 bases and 4 bases, with 11 bases remaining between them. Germline loops: CDR1 MDHEN, CDR2 SYDVKM. CDR3 nucleotide sequence: TGTGCCAGCAGTTTGAGGGTCTGGGCAGATACGCAGTATTTA. This codes for CASSLRVWADTQYL.

To note about this clonotype: Germline and junction disagree at one end, which may indicate a read error. This chain uses TRBV4-1 with TRBJ2-7, with D possibly called TRBD1 or TRBD2 (5 bases each). This CDR3 contains 14 residues. Germline values: CDR1 MGHRA, CDR2 YSYEKL. The CDR3 sequence: CASSQEGVAGEQYF. The CDR3 coding sequence is TGCGCCAGCAGCCAAGAGGGGGTGGCGGGCGAGCAATACTTC.

There are many counts of this clonotype. The CDR3 reads CASSYSSSGTSYNEQFF. As DNA, the CDR3 is TGTGCCAGCAGTTACTCATCTAGCGGGACCTCCTACAATGAGCAGTTCTTC. This chain links TRBV6-5 with TRBJ2-1; 9 positions agree with TRBD2. With 0 bases clipped from V and 0 bases from J, the junction kept 3 bases outside the gene matches. Germline V gives CDR1 MNHEY, CDR2 SVGAGI. This CDR3 spans 17 amino acids.

To note about this clonotype: A read error is possible here, since a much larger clone lies one base away. The chain links TRBV28 to TRBJ1-5; D is unresolved. With 0 bases removed from V and 4 bases from J, the gap between germline ends came to 13 bases. Germline CDR1 and CDR2: MDHEN and SYDVKM. This CDR3 has 16 amino acids. The CDR3 nucleotides are TGTGCCAGCAGTTTATGGGCGGAGGCGAAGAATCAGCCCCAGCATTTT. This sequence encodes CASSLWAEAKNQPQHF.

This clonotype was detected once. The chain couples TRBV4-1 to TRBJ2-3, with D possibly being TRBD2 (5 bases). The CDR3 has 16 amino acids. V dropped 4 bases and J dropped 2 bases, with 16 bases sitting between them. Germline CDR1 reads MGHRA; CDR2 reads YSYEKL. This CDR3 reads CASSLLLELSTDTQYF. The CDR3 DNA is TGCGCCAGCAGCCTTCTACTAGAGCTATCCACAGATACGCAGTATTTT.

Points on this clonotype: Since no conserved phenylalanine or tryptophan closes the CDR3, a read error is the likely cause. The rearrangement uses TRBV5-1 and TRBJ2-7, with D hard to call. The CDR3 contains 11 residues. Germline CDR1 and CDR2: SGHRS and YFSETQ. The CDR3 here is CASSSNYEQYL. The CDR3 DNA reads as TGCGCCAGTAGCTCTAACTACGAGCAGTACTTA.

This clonotype was recorded a few times. Since the CDR3 does not end with the conserved phenylalanine or tryptophan, this likely comes from a read error. The CDR3 here is CASSVGGPPREQYL. CDR3 DNA: TGTGCCAGCAGCGTGGGTGGACCCCCCAGGGAGCAGTACCTC. The chain employs TRBV16 and TRBJ2-7; D not certain. Germline V lookup: CDR1 KGHSY, CDR2 FQNENV. CDR3 size: 14 residues. V gave up 5 bases and J gave up 7 bases, with 18 bases separating them.

Turning to this clonotype: The CDR3 carries no conserved terminal phenylalanine or tryptophan, so it likely arises from a read error. CDR3 bases: TGCGCCAGCAGCCAATCCGTGACTAGCGGTGACAATAAGCAGTTCCTC. Protein sequence: CASSQSVTSGDNKQFL. The chain joins TRBV4-1 to TRBJ2-1; 9 bases are a match to TRBD2. This CDR3 contains 16 residues. CDR1 is MGHRA, CDR2 YSYEKL, per germline.

Regarding this clonotype: Its ends do not fully match the called genes, so a read error is possible. CDR3 DNA sequence: TGTGCCAGCAGTTCCCGGACTGGTTACAGTGAGCAGTTCTTC. This codes for CASSSRTGYSEQFF. V usage is TRBV28 and J usage is TRBJ2-1, with a possible D match to TRBD2 (5 bases). CDR1 is MDHEN and CDR2 is SYDVKM in the germline V gene. CDR3 size: 14 residues.

As regards this clonotype: At one boundary the junction diverges from the germline segment, which might be a read error. V and J are TRBV4-2 and TRBJ2-1, with 7 bases that match TRBD1. CDR1 LGHNA and CDR2 YNFKEQ come from the germline V gene. CDR3 length: 15 amino acids. As DNA, the CDR3 is TGTGTCAGCAGCCAAGACTTAGGGGGCGGCGGTGAGCAGTTCTTC. This codes for CVSSQDLGGGGEQFF.

This clonotype showed up many times. The chain links TRBV5-1 to TRBJ1-2; 7 positions match TRBD1. There are 14 residues in the CDR3. Germline V gives CDR1 SGHRS, CDR2 YFSETQ. With V trimmed by 0 bases and J by 6 bases, 5 bases remained unmatched. CDR3 protein: CASSLETGLDGYTF. In DNA form, the CDR3 reads TGCGCCAGCAGCTTGGAGACAGGGCTGGATGGCTACACCTTC.

This clonotype was picked up one time. One end of the junction is discordant with germline, which a read error may explain. This chain connects TRBV7-6 to TRBJ1-1; D might be TRBD1 (5 bases). The CDR3 runs to 14 residues. Germline V gene lookup returns CDR1 SGHVS and CDR2 FNYEAQ. The CDR3 sequence: CPSSLEVGDAEAFF. CDR3 coding DNA: TGTCCCAGCAGCTTAGAGGTGGGGGACGCTGAAGCTTTCTTT.

Comments on this clonotype: At one boundary the junction diverges from the germline segment, which might be a read error. CDR3 coding DNA: TGTTCCAGCATCCCAGGACTAGCGGATTACAATGAGCAATTCTTC. Translating gives CSSIPGLADYNEQFF. The chain employs TRBV7-8 and TRBJ2-1, with 10 bases matching TRBD2. CDR1 SGHVS and CDR2 FQNEAQ come from the germline V gene. The CDR3 runs to 15 residues. The full variable domain, with the rest looked up from reference TRBV7-8 and TRBJ2-1, is GAGVSQSPRYKVAKRGQDVALRCDPISGHVSLFWYQQALGQGPEFLTYFQNEAQLDKSGLPSDRFFAERPEGSVSTLKIQRTQQEDSAVYLCSSIPGLADYNEQFFGPGTRLTVL.

Comments on this clonotype: Its ends do not fully match the called genes, so a read error is possible. The chain has TRBV4-1 and TRBJ1-1; D unresolved. The CDR3 runs 14 residues. Germline lookup yields CDR1 MGHRA and CDR2 YSYEKL. The CDR3 loop reads CASSNWLGNTEAFF. CDR3 nucleotide sequence: TGTGCCAGTAGCAATTGGTTAGGGAACACTGAAGCTTTCTTT.

This clonotype was observed a single time. Germline is not matched at one junction end, which may reflect a read error. The CDR3 DNA reads TGCGCCAGCAGCTATAAGAACACCGGGGAACTGTTTTTT. It translates to CASSYKNTGELFF. The chain is built from TRBV5-1 and TRBJ2-2; D perhaps matches TRBD2 (5 bases). This CDR3 is built from 13 residues. The V gene's germline CDR1 is SGHRS and CDR2 YFSETQ. Filled out from reference TRBV5-1 and TRBJ2-2, the complete variable domain reads KAGVTQTPRYLIKTRGQQVTLSCSPISGHRSVSWYQQTPGQGLQFLFEYFSETQRNKGNFPGRFSGRQFSNSRSEMNVSTLELGDSALYLCASSYKNTGELFFGEGSRLTVL.

Worth noting for this clonotype: One end of the junction fails to match germline, which may point to a read error. The V gene is TRBV11-2, the J gene TRBJ2-5, with a possible D match to TRBD2 (6 bases). This CDR3 has 16 residues. In germline, CDR1 is SGHAT, CDR2 FQNNGV. The CDR3 protein is CANSLGSSGPGKTQYF. The CDR3 DNA reads as TGTGCCAACAGCTTAGGGAGTAGCGGCCCGGGGAAGACTCAGTACTTC.

To note about this clonotype: A junction boundary mismatches the germline segment, possibly from a read error. In nucleotides, the CDR3 is TGTGCCAACAGTCCTCCTTTTCCCACAGATACGCAGTATTTT. Its translation: CANSPPFPTDTQYF. The rearrangement links TRBV28 to TRBJ2-3, with D unclear. Germline V CDR1 and CDR2: MDHEN, SYDVKM. The CDR3 is 14 residues long. Full variable domain (outside the CDR3, taken from reference TRBV28 and TRBJ2-3): DVKVTQSSRYLVKRTGEKVFLECVQDMDHENMFWYRQDPGLGLRLIYFSYDVKMKEKGDIPEGYSVSREKKERFSLILESASTNQTSMYLCANSPPFPTDTQYFGPGTRLTVL.

This clonotype was recorded only once. Compared with germline, one end of the junction differs, possibly owing to a read error. The rearrangement links TRBV4-1 to TRBJ2-6; D perhaps matches TRBD1 (5 bases). The CDR3 is made up of 16 amino acids. Per germline, CDR1 MGHRA and CDR2 YSYEKL. The CDR3 loop is CTSSQEAGTGANVLTF. The DNA for the CDR3 is TGCACCAGCAGTCAAGAAGCAGGGACTGGGGCCAACGTCCTGACTTTC.

About this clonotype: Here the CDR3 omits its conserved ending phenylalanine or tryptophan, so a read error is the likely source. The chain combines TRBV6-5 with TRBJ2-3, with D possibly being TRBD2 (5 bases). The CDR3 contains 14 residues. CDR1 MNHEY and CDR2 SVGAGI come from the germline V gene. CDR3: CTSSVPGSTDTQYL. The CDR3 DNA follows: TGTACCAGCAGCGTTCCGGGATCCACAGATACGCAGTATTTG.

The table lists this clonotype with a count of one. Sequence at one end of the junction differs from germline and may be a read error. This chain uses TRBV11-2 with TRBJ2-7; 12 bases line up with TRBD2. CDR1 is SGHAT, CDR2 FQNNGV, per germline. The CDR3 consists of 17 residues. This chain's CDR3 is CASSQGLAGSPLYEQHF. CDR3 coding DNA: TGTGCCAGCAGCCAGGGACTAGCGGGTTCCCCTCTCTATGAGCAGCACTTC.

Concerning this clonotype itself: An end of the junction differs from the germline gene, which may be a read error. The chain joins TRBV2 to TRBJ2-5; 8 bases are a match to TRBD1. Germline-derived CDR1 and CDR2 are SNHLY and FYNNEI. This CDR3 contains 13 residues. The CDR3 sequence: CASGGTGQETQCF. For the CDR3, the DNA is TGTGCCAGCGGTGGGACAGGACAAGAGACTCAGTGCTTC.

Concerning this clonotype: Possible read error: a much larger clone is one base away. The chain recombines TRBV30 with TRBJ1-2; 7 bases are a match to TRBD1. Germline CDR1 reads GTSNPN; CDR2 reads SVGIG (reference sequence). V lost 3 bases and J lost 9; bases outside the gene matches: 10. This CDR3 has 13 residues. CDR3 bases: TGTGCCTGGAGGATTACAGGGGTATGGAGCTACACCTTC. This translates into CAWRITGVWSYTF.

This clonotype was counted ten times or more. The chain is built from TRBV10-3 and TRBJ2-1; TRBD2 agrees at 13 bases. The trim removed 6 bases at V and 12 bases at J, leaving 8 bases unmatched. This CDR3 has 14 amino acids. Germline CDR1 is ENHRY and CDR2 is SYGVKD. CDR3 protein: CAISGTSGTPWQFF. CDR3 nucleotide sequence: TGTGCCATCAGCGGGACTAGCGGGACCCCATGGCAGTTCTTC.

A remark on this clonotype: This may come from a read error, since a much larger clone is one base off. V usage is TRBV28 and J usage is TRBJ1-1; no clear D. The V gene's germline CDR1 is MDHEN and CDR2 SYDVKM. V lost 7 bases to trimming and J lost 11 bases, with 17 bases between them. The CDR3 totals 12 residues. The CDR3 DNA is TGTGCCAGCAATCCTCTCGCTGCCTTGGCTTTCTTT. This gives the protein CASNPLAALAFF.